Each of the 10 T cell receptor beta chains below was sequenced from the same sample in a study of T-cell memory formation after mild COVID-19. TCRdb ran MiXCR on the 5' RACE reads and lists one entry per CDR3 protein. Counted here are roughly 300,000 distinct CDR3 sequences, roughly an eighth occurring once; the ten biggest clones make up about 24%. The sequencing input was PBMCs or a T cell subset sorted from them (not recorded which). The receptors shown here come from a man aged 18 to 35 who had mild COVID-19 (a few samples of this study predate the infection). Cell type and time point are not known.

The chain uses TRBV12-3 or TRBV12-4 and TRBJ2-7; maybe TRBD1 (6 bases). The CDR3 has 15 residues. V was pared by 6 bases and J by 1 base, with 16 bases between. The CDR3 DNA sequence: TGTGCCAGCAGGGCCGGCTGGGGGCTTTCCTACGAGCAGTACTTC. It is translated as CASRAGWGLSYEQYF.

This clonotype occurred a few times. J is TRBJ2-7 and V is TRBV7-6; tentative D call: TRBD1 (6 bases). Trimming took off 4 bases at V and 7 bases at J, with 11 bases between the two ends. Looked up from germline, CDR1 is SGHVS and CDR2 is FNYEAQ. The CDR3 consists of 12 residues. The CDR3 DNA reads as TGTGCCAGCAGCTCCAGGGACATTGAGCAGTACTTC. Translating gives CASSSRDIEQYF.

In DNA form, the CDR3 reads TGTGCCAGCATTCGGGGACAGGGAAACACCGGGGAGCTGTTTTTT. Protein product: CASIRGQGNTGELFF. The rearrangement uses TRBV12-3 or TRBV12-4 and TRBJ2-2, with 9 positions matching TRBD1. With V trimmed by 7 bases and J by 2 bases, 5 bases remained unmatched. CDR3 size: 15 residues.

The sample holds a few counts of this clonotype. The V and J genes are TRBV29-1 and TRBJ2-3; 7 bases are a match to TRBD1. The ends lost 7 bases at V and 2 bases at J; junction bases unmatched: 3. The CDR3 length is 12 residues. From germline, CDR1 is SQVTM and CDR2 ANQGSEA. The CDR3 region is CSADRFTDTQYF. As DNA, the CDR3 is TGCAGCGCGGACAGGTTCACAGATACGCAGTATTTT.

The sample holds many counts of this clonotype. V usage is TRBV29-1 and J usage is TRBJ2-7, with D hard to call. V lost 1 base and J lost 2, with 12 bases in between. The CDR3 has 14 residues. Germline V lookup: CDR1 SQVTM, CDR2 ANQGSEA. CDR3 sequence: CSVEVAGLAYEQYF. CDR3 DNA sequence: TGCAGCGTTGAAGTGGCAGGTCTGGCCTACGAGCAGTACTTC.

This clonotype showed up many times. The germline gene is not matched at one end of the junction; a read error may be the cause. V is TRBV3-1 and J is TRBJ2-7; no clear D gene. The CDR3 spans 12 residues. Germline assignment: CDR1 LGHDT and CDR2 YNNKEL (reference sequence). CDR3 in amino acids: CASSQVGYEQYF. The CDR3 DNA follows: TGCGCCAGCAGCCAGGTGGGCTACGAGCAGTACTTC.

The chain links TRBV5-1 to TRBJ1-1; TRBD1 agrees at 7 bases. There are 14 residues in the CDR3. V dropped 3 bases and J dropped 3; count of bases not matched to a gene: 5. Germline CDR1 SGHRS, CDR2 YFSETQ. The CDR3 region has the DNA TGCGCCAGCAGCTCGACCCAGGGGGACACTGAAGCTTTCTTT. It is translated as CASSSTQGDTEAFF. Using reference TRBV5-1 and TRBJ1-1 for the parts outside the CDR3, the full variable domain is KAGVTQTPRYLIKTRGQQVTLSCSPISGHRSVSWYQQTPGQGLQFLFEYFSETQRNKGNFPGRFSGRQFSNSRSEMNVSTLELGDSALYLCASSSTQGDTEAFFGQGTRLTVV.

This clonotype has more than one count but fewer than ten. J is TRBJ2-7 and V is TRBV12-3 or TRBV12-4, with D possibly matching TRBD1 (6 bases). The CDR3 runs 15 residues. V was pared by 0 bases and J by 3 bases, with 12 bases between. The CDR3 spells CASSLADSGGYEQYF. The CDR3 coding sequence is TGTGCCAGCAGTTTAGCGGACAGCGGAGGCTACGAGCAGTACTTC.

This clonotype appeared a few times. The CDR3 loop reads CASKGQGASGELFF. The CDR3 DNA reads TGTGCCAGCAAGGGTCAGGGGGCCTCCGGGGAGCTGTTTTTT. V is TRBV2 and J is TRBJ2-2, with 8 bases aligning to TRBD1. V gave up 7 bases and J gave up 6 bases; unmatched junction bases: 7. This CDR3 has 14 residues. The germline V gene encodes CDR1 SNHLY and CDR2 FYNNEI.

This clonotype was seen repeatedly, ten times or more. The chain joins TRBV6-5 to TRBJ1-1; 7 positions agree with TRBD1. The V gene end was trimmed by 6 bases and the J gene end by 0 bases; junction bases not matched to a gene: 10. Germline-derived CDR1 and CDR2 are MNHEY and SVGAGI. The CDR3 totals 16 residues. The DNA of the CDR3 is TGTGCCAGCAGCGACATCTTCGGGACAGTGAACACTGAAGCTTTCTTT. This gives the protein CASSDIFGTVNTEAFF.